This is a list of T cell receptor beta chains from one sample in a study of shared clonotypes between healthy human individuals. TCRdb's copy holds only in-frame clones and misses some; the assay was immunoSEQ multiplex PCR. Of about 820,000 clones in the sample, 92% are singletons; the top ten hold 20% to 30%. Sequencing input: naive CD8+ T cells sorted from blood. The receptors come from a man aged 30 to 45 in good health. Each CDR3 is given with its conserved first and last residue. A D gene is named only where the DNA matches it firmly. Clone sizes are given selectively: once, few, many, or a class where the clone is expanded.

D gene,J gene,CDR3 length,V gene,clone size,CDR3 DNA,CDR3 protein
.,TRBJ2-7,12,TRBV7-8,.,TGTGCCAGCAGCTTAGCTGACGGCGAGCAGTACTTC,CASSLADGEQYF
.,TRBJ2-7,12,TRBV5-5,.,TGTGCCAGCAGCCCGGAGGCCTACGAGCAGTACTTC,CASSPEAYEQYF
.,TRBJ2-5,15,TRBV7-7,.,TGTGCTAGCAGCTTAGGGATGAGGCAGGGCCGCCCCCAGTACTTC,CASSLGMRQGRPQYF
.,TRBJ2-7,14,TRBV5-4,.,TGTGCCAGCAGCTACGCGGGACTTCGCTACGAGCAGTACTTC,CASSYAGLRYEQYF
.,TRBJ2-3,15,TRBV27,.,TGTGCCAGCAGTTTATCCGCAGGAATCACAGATACGCAGTATTTT,CASSLSAGITDTQYF
.,TRBJ2-7,11,TRBV19,.,TGTGCCAGTAAGCAGGGTCACGAGCAGTACTTC,CASKQGHEQYF
TRBD1,TRBJ2-2,15,TRBV27,.,TGTGCCAGCACCGGGGACAGGGCTAACACCGGGGAGCTGTTTTTT,CASTGDRANTGELFF
TRBD1,TRBJ1-2,11,TRBV10-2,few,TGCGCCAGCAGTGGGGACAGGGGCTACACCTTC,CASSGDRGYTF
.,TRBJ2-7,14,TRBV7-9,.,TGTGCCAGCAGCTTTGGAACAGCGCACTACGAGCAGTACTTC,CASSFGTAHYEQYF
.,TRBJ2-7,14,TRBV27,once,TGTGCCAGCAGTTTATCTATAGGTACCTACGAGCAGTACTTC,CASSLSIGTYEQYF
.,TRBJ2-7,13,TRBV27,.,TGTGCCAGCAGTTTTAGCCCAGGGTACGAGCAGTACTTC,CASSFSPGYEQYF
.,TRBJ2-7,16,TRBV19,.,TGTGCCAGTAGTATTATGGGGTCAGGGGTTGGCGACGAGCAGTACTTC,CASSIMGSGVGDEQYF